Listed here are 15 T cell receptor beta chains from one sample, sequenced in a study of memory CD4+ T cells and cytomegalovirus serostatus (dated by TCRdb to the late 2010s). Library generation was performed with the immunoSEQ multiplex PCR assay. TCRdb obtained this table from immuneACCESS and retained in-frame rearrangements with V and J assigned. These tables miss some clones; where compared with another copy, unresolved V genes account for less than half of the shortfall, and the remainder is unexplained. This sample is represented by about 44,000 clones; approximately 82% of them were singletons. About 1.9% of the sample is held by the ten biggest clonotypes. Single viable CD3+CD4+CD8-CD45RO+ cells were sorted as memory CD4+ T cells on a FACSAria II. Sequenced material: memory CD4+ T cells from blood. The receptors come from an adult in good health and CMV-seronegative.

The V call is TRBV7-8, the J call TRBJ2-7, with TRBD1 as a possible D gene (6 bases). V was trimmed by 5 bases and J by 3 bases, leaving 20 bases between them. The CDR3 runs to 16 residues. CDR1 and CDR2 (germline): SGHVS, FQNEAQ. The CDR3 region is CASSQGRMKQGYEQYF. DNA for the CDR3: TGTGCCAGCAGCCAAGGTCGGATGAAACAGGGCTACGAGCAGTACTTC.

The rearrangement joins TRBV5-4 to TRBJ2-1; D may be TRBD1 (5 bases). The germline gives CDR1 SGHNT, CDR2 YYREEE (reference sequence). The CDR3 sequence is 13 residues long. Trimming left V 4 bases short and J 5 bases short, with 10 bases between. The CDR3 is CASSQDRNNEQFF. CDR3 coding DNA: TGTGCCAGCAGCCAAGACAGAAACAATGAGCAGTTCTTC.

This clone was recorded a few times. The chain recombines TRBV28 with TRBJ2-1; D call uncertain. This CDR3 region has 12 residues. Germline assignment: CDR1 MDHEN and CDR2 SYDVKM. The ends were cut back, 7 bases at V and 4 bases at J, with 8 bases in the middle. Here the CDR3 reads CASKPIYNEQFF. In DNA, the CDR3 is TGTGCCAGCAAGCCGATATACAATGAGCAGTTCTTC.

This clone counts as medium-sized. V usage is TRBV29-1 and J usage is TRBJ2-4; TRBD2 matches 12 bases. CDR1 and CDR2 (germline): SQVTM, ANQGSEA. The CDR3 extends over 14 amino acids. J was trimmed by 6 bases and V by 7 bases; bases with no gene match: 7. The CDR3 loop reads CSGQLAGGTNIQYF. The CDR3 DNA sequence: TGCAGCGGCCAACTAGCGGGGGGAACAAACATTCAGTACTTC.

In its sample, this clone is medium-sized. The chain is built from TRBV5-6 and TRBJ1-5, with 7 bases that match TRBD1. J was trimmed by 1 base and V by 5 bases; bases with no gene match: 3. The length of the CDR3 is 14 residues. CDR1 and CDR2 from the germline V gene are SGHDT and YYEEEE. Here the CDR3 reads CASRPRGSNQPQHF. CDR3 DNA: TGTGCCAGCAGACCCAGGGGGAGCAATCAGCCCCAGCATTTT.

This chain uses TRBV19 with TRBJ2-2; D unresolved. CDR1 LNHDA and CDR2 SQIVND come from the germline V gene (reference sequence). The CDR3 runs to 17 residues. V was pared by 7 bases and J by 1 base, with 19 bases between. Written as DNA, the CDR3 is TGTGCCAGTACCCGCAGCGTGGGAAACCTGAACACCGGGGAGCTGTTTTTT. Residues: CASTRSVGNLNTGELFF. The full variable domain, rest sourced from reference TRBV19 and TRBJ2-2, is DGGITQSPKYLFRKEGQNVTLSCEQNLNHDAMYWYRQDPGQGLRLIYYSQIVNDFQKGDIAEGYSVSREKKESFPLTVTSAQKNPTAFYLCASTRSVGNLNTGELFFGEGSRLTVL.

V gene TRBV4-1 combines with J gene TRBJ1-2; unclear D gene. V lost 2 bases and J lost 6, with 10 bases in between. Per the germline V gene, CDR1 is MGHRA and CDR2 is YSYEKL. CDR3 length: 13 residues. The CDR3 DNA reads as TGCGCCAGCAGCCAAACATTGAGGGATGGCTACACCTTC. It is translated as CASSQTLRDGYTF.

The chain couples TRBV7-2 to TRBJ2-3, with D unresolved. Per the germline V gene, CDR1 is SGHTA and CDR2 is FQGNSA. This CDR3 region has 14 residues. Trimming took off 5 bases at V and 7 bases at J, with 16 bases between the two ends. The CDR3, as DNA: TGTGCCAGCAGCCAGGACGGGTCCACGCATACGCAGTATTTT. This translates into CASSQDGSTHTQYF.

The chain uses TRBV21-1 and TRBJ1-1. TRBV21-1 is a known pseudogene. The CDR3 covers 9 residues. Here the CDR3 DNA reads TGTGCCGCAGAGACTGAAGCTTTCTTT. As protein: CAAETEAFF.

This clone was counted a few times. The chain combines TRBV2 with TRBJ1-2; TRBD1 matches at 8 bases. V trimming: 10 bases; J trimming: 1 base; junction bases outside the gene matches: 5. This CDR3 is 13 amino acids long. CDR1 and CDR2 (germline): SNHLY, FYNNEI. CDR3 sequence (DNA): TGTGCCATCAAACAGGGGGTTAACTATGGCTACACCTTC. It codes for CAIKQGVNYGYTF. The full variable domain, rest sourced from reference TRBV2 and TRBJ1-2, is EPEVTQTPSHQVTQMGQEVILRCVPISNHLYFYWYRQILGQKVEFLVSFYNNEISEKSEIFDDQFSVERPDGSNFTLKIRSTKLEDSAMYFCAIKQGVNYGYTFGSGTRLTVV.

This clone has more than one count but fewer than ten. The chain employs TRBV18 and TRBJ1-1, with D perhaps matching TRBD1 (5 bases). CDR1 is KGHSH and CDR2 is LQKENI in the germline V gene. This CDR3 is built from 17 residues. Trimming cost V 4 bases and J 0 bases, with 18 bases left between them. CDR3 residues: CASSHRGGLSVNTEAFF. CDR3 sequence (DNA): TGTGCCAGCTCACACCGGGGGGGATTAAGTGTGAACACTGAAGCTTTCTTT.

The chain combines TRBV9 with TRBJ1-3, with D uncertain. Germline V gene data show CDR1 as SGDLS and CDR2 as YYNGEE. The CDR3 has 12 amino acids. The germline V and J ends were trimmed by 0 bases and 4 bases, with 2 bases remaining between them. CDR3 in DNA: TGTGCCAGCAGCGTAGAAGGAAACACCATATATTTT. Translating it yields CASSVEGNTIYF.

V gene TRBV5-1 combines with J gene TRBJ2-5; 8 nucleotides align to TRBD2. Germline V gene sequence: CDR1 SGHRS, CDR2 YFSETQ. Trimming at V came to 1 base and at J to 3 bases, leaving 5 bases not matched to a gene. This CDR3 spans 15 amino acids. This chain's CDR3 is CASSLLGTSEETQYF. The CDR3 coding sequence is TGCGCCAGCAGCTTGCTCGGGACTAGTGAAGAGACCCAGTACTTC. The variable domain in full, with the rest retrieved from reference TRBV5-1 and TRBJ2-5, is KAGVTQTPRYLIKTRGQQVTLSCSPISGHRSVSWYQQTPGQGLQFLFEYFSETQRNKGNFPGRFSGRQFSNSRSEMNVSTLELGDSALYLCASSLLGTSEETQYFGPGTRLLVL.

The chain recombines TRBV27 with TRBJ1-3; 7 nucleotides agree with TRBD1. The CDR3 is made up of 15 amino acids. Germline V CDR1 and CDR2: MNHEY, SMNVEV (reference sequence). V lost 5 bases to trimming and J lost 0 bases; unmatched junction nucleotides: 4. CDR3 sequence: CASSLQGFSGNTIYF. For the CDR3, the DNA is TGTGCCAGCAGTCTACAGGGGTTCTCTGGAAACACCATATATTTT.

V is TRBV27 and J is TRBJ2-1; 8 bases agree with TRBD1. From germline, CDR1 is MNHEY and CDR2 SMNVEV (reference sequence). The CDR3 length is 13 residues. J lost 10 bases, V lost 5 bases, and 7 bases had no gene match. This chain's CDR3 is CASSRQGQEEQFF. Here the CDR3 DNA reads TGTGCCAGCAGTCGACAGGGGCAGGAGGAGCAGTTCTTC.